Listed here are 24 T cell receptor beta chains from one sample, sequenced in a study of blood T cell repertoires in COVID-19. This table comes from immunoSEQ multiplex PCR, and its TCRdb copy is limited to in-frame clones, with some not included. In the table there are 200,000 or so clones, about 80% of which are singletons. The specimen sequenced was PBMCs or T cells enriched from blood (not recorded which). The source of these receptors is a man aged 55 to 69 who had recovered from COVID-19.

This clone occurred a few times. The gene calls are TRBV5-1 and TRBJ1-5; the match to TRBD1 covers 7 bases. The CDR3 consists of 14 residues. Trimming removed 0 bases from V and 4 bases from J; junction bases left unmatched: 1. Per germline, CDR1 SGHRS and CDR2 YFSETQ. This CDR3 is CASSLAGGNQPQHF. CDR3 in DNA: TGCGCCAGCAGCTTGGCAGGGGGGAATCAGCCCCAGCATTTT. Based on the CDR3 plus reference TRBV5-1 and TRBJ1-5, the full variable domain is KAGVTQTPRYLIKTRGQQVTLSCSPISGHRSVSWYQQTPGQGLQFLFEYFSETQRNKGNFPGRFSGRQFSNSRSEMNVSTLELGDSALYLCASSLAGGNQPQHFGDGTRLSIL.

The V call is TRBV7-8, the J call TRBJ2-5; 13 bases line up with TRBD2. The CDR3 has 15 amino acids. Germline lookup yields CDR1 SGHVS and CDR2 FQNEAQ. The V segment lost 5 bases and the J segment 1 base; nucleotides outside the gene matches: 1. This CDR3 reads CASSRTSGGQETQYF. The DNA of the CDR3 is TGTGCCAGCAGCCGGACTAGCGGGGGCCAAGAGACCCAGTACTTC.

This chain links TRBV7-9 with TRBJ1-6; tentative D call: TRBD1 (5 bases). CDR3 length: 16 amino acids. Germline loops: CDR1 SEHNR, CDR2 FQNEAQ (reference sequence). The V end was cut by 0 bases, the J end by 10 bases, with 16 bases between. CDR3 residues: CASSLAQGPAESPLHF. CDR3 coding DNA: TGTGCCAGCAGCTTAGCCCAGGGCCCCGCGGAGTCACCCCTCCACTTT.

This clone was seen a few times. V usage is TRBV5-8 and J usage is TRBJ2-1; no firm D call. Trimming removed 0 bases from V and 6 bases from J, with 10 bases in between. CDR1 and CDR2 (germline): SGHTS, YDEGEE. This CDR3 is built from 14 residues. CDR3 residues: CASSLVGQANEQFF. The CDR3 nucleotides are TGTGCCAGCAGCTTGGTAGGTCAGGCCAATGAGCAGTTCTTC. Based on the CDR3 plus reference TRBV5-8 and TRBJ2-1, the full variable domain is EAGVTQSPTHLIKTRGQQATLRCSPISGHTSVYWYQQALGLGLQFLLWYDEGEERNRGNFPPRFSGRQFPNYSSELNVNALELEDSALYLCASSLVGQANEQFFGPGTRLTVL.

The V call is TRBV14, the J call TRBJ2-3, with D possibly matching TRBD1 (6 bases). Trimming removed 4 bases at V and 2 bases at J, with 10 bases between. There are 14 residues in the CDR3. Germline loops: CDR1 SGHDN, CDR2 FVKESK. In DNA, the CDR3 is TGTGCCAGCAGCCGGGGGCTCAACACAGATACGCAGTATTTT. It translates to CASSRGLNTDTQYF.

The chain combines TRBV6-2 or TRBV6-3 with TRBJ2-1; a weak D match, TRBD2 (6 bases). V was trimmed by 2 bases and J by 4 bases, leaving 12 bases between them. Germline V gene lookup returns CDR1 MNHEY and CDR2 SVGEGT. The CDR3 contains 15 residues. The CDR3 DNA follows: TGTGCCAGCAGTTACGGGGCAGGGAGGTACAATGAGCAGTTCTTC. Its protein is CASSYGAGRYNEQFF.

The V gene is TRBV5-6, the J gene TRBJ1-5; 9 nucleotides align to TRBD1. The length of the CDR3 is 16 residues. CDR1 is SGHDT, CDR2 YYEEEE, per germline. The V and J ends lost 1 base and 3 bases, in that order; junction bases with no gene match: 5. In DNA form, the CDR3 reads TGTGCCAGCAGCTTGTGGGACAGGGTTGTCAATCAGCCCCAGCATTTT. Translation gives CASSLWDRVVNQPQHF.

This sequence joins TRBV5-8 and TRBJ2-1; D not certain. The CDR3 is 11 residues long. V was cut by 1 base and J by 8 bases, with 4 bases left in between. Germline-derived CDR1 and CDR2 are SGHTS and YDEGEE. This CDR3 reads CASSLIYEQFF. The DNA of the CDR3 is TGTGCCAGCAGCTTGATCTATGAGCAGTTCTTC.

CDR3 sequence (DNA): TGTGCCAGCAGCCAGAGACAGAATCAGCCCCAGCATTTT. Its protein is CASSQRQNQPQHF. The V and J genes are TRBV3-1 (or the pseudogene TRBV3-2) and TRBJ1-5; TRBD1 is a possible D gene (5 bases). The CDR3 length is 13 residues. V dropped 3 bases and J dropped 4 bases, with 7 bases sitting between them. Germline CDR1 LGHDT, CDR2 YNNKEL (reference sequence).

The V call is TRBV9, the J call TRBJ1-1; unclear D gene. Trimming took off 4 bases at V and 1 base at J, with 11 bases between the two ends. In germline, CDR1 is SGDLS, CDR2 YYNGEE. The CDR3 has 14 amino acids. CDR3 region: CASSIQPRNTEAFF. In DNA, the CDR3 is TGTGCCAGCAGCATACAGCCAAGGAACACTGAAGCTTTCTTT.

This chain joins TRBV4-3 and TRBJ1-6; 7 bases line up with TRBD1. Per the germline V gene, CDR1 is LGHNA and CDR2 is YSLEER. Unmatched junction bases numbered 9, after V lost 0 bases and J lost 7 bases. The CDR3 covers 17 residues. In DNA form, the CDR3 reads TGCGCCAGCAGCCAAGATCTGGTCACAGGGGAGAATTCACCCCTCCACTTT. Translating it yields CASSQDLVTGENSPLHF.

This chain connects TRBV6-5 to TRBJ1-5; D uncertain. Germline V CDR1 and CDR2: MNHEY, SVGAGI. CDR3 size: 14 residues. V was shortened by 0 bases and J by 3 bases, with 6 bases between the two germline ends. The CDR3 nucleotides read TGTGCCAGCAGTTACTCTCAGTCCAATCAGCCCCAGCATTTT. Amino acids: CASSYSQSNQPQHF.

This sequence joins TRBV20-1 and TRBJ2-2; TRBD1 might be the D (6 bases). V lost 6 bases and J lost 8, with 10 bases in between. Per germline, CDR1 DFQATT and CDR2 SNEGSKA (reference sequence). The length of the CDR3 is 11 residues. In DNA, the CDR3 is TGCAGTGCCAACAGGGCGGGGGAGCTGTTTTTT. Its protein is CSANRAGELFF.

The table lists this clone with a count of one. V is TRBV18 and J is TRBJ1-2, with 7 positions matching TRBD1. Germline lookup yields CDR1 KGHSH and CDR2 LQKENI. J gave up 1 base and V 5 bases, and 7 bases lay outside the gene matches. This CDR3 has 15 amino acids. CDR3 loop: CASSGNRDSNYGYTF. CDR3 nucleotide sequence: TGTGCCAGCTCAGGAAACCGGGACAGTAACTATGGCTACACCTTC.

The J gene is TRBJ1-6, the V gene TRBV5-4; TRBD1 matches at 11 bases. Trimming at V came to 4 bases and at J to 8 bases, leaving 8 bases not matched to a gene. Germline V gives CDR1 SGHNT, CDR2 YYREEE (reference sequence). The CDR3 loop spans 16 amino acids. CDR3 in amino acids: CASSQRDRGWDSPLHF. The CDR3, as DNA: TGTGCCAGCAGCCAACGGGACAGGGGGTGGGATTCACCCCTCCACTTT.

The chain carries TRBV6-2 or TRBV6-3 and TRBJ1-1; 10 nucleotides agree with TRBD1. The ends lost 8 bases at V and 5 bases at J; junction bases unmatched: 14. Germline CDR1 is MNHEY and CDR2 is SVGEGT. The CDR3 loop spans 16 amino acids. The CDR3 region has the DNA TGTGCCAGCCGCCCAATCCCGACAGGGGGCGAGACTGAAGCTTTCTTT. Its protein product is CASRPIPTGGETEAFF.

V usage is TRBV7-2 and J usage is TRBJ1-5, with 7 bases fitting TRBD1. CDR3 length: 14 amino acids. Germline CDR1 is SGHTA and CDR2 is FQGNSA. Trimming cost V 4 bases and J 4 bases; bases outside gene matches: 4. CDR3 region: CASSWGQRNQPQHF. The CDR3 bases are TGTGCCAGCAGCTGGGGACAGCGGAATCAGCCCCAGCATTTT.

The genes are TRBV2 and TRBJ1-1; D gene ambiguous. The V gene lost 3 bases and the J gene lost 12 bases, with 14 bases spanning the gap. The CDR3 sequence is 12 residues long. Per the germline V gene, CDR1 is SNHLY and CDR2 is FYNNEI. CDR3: CASSDWAVKTFF. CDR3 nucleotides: TGTGCCAGCAGTGATTGGGCAGTTAAGACTTTCTTT.

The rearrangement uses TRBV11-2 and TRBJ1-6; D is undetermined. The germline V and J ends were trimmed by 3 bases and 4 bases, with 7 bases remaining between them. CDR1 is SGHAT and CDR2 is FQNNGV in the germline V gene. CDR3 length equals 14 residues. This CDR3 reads CASSFGEYNSPLHF. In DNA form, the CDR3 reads TGTGCCAGCAGCTTTGGGGAGTATAATTCACCCCTCCACTTT.

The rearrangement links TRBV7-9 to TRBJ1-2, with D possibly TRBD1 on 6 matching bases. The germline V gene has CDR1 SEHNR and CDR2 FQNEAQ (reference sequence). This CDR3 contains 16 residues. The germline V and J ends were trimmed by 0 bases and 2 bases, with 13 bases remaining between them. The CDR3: CASSLAFMGQNYGYTF. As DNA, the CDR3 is TGTGCCAGCAGCTTAGCTTTTATGGGACAAAACTATGGCTACACCTTC.

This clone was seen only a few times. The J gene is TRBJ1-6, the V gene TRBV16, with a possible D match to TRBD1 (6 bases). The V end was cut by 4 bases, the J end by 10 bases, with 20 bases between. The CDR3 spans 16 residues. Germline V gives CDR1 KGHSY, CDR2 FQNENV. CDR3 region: CASSLIGVQGESPLHF. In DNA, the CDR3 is TGTGCCAGCAGCCTAATTGGGGTACAGGGCGAATCACCCCTCCACTTT.

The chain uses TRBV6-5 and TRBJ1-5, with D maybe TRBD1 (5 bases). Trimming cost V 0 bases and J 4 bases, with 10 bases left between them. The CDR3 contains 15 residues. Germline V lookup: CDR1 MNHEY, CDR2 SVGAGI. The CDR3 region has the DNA TGTGCCAGCAGTTACTCGGGGTCAGGGAATCAGCCCCAGCATTTT. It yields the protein CASSYSGSGNQPQHF.

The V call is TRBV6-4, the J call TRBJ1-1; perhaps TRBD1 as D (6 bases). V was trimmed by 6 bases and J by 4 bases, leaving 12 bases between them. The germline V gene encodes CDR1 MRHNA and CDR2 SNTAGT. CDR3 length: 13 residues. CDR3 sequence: CASSRGDGTEAFF. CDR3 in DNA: TGTGCCAGCAGCAGGGGCGATGGCACTGAAGCTTTCTTT.

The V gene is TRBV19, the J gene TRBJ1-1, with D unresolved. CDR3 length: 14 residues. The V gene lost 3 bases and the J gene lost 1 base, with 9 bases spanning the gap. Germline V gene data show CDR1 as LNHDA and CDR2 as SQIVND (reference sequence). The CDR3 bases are TGTGCCAGTAGTATGTACGGCGGGAACACTGAAGCTTTCTTT. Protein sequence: CASSMYGGNTEAFF.